This TCR beta chain derives from a study of long-term antiretroviral therapy in people with HIV. Trimming took 1 base from V and 9 from J, leaving 12 bases between them. This CDR3 spans 12 amino acids. Germline V gene sequence: CDR1 GTSNPN, CDR2 SVGIG (reference sequence). General observations from the study: At every time point, clones expanded before ART dominated the repertoire. Among HIV repertoires, CDR3 length ranges were narrower than those of controls.

Every participant with HIV received treatment in the United States. Researchers ran immunoSEQ v3.0 at survey level. Measured with immunoSEQ multiplex PCR; TCRdb has only the in-frame clones, and not every one. The data contain about 22,000 clones, about 80% of them seen just once; the ten biggest clones take up 18%. Comments on this clone: What it binds is not known.

The specimen comprised unsorted PBMCs, sampled 0.5 years before starting antiretroviral therapy. The receptor was derived from a man between 40 and 49 years old with HIV. The chain links TRBV30 to TRBJ1-1; maybe TRBD1 (6 bases). CDR3 sequence reads: CAWSATGVKAFF. The CDR3 region has the DNA TGTGCCTGGAGTGCGACAGGCGTAAAAGCTTTCTTT.